This entry lists 4 T cell receptor beta chains sequenced from one sample in a study of cytomegalovirus exposure and HLA in healthy donors. This PCR relied on a set of 60 Vbeta primers and 13 Jbeta primers. Only in-frame clones appear in the TCRdb table, and some are missing; sequencing was by immunoSEQ multiplex PCR. The repertoire holds approximately 170,000 clones, with roughly 80% as singletons. The sample was PBMCs. All receptors come from a male donor in good health and CMV-seronegative.

The rearrangement uses TRBV6-1 and TRBJ1-5; TRBD1 aligns across 7 bases. J was trimmed by 5 bases and V by 4 bases; bases with no gene match: 2. Looked up from germline, CDR1 is MNHNS and CDR2 is SASEGT. The length of the CDR3 is 13 residues. CDR3 in amino acids: CASSVQGYQPQHF. CDR3 nucleotides: TGTGCCAGCAGTGTACAGGGGTATCAGCCCCAGCATTTT.

The V gene is TRBV7-8, the J gene TRBJ2-7; 12 bases are shared with TRBD2. Germline assignment: CDR1 SGHVS and CDR2 FQNEAQ. V shed 4 bases and J 5 bases; nucleotides not matched to a gene: 9. The CDR3 is made up of 16 amino acids. In nucleotides, the CDR3 is TGTGCCAGCAGCTCGGCTAGCGGGAGGGGGGTTCACGAGCAGTACTTC. This gives the protein CASSSASGRGVHEQYF.

The chain couples TRBV9 to TRBJ2-1; TRBD2 matches 9 bases. CDR1 SGDLS and CDR2 YYNGEE come from the germline V gene. CDR3 length: 17 amino acids. Trimming took 4 bases from V and 0 from J; bases not matched to a gene: 8. The CDR3 sequence: CASSPTTSGSSYNEQFF. The CDR3 nucleotides read TGTGCCAGCAGCCCCACGACTAGCGGAAGCTCCTACAATGAGCAGTTCTTC.

The chain joins TRBV6-6 to TRBJ1-1; 10 nucleotides match TRBD1. Germline CDR1 MNHNY, CDR2 SVGAGI (reference sequence). The CDR3 runs 15 residues. V shed 10 bases and J 0 bases; nucleotides not matched to a gene: 8. CDR3 sequence (DNA): TGTGCCATTCGGGACAGGGGCTTCGTGAACACTGAAGCTTTCTTT. Its protein is CAIRDRGFVNTEAFF.